A single TCR beta chain is shown here with its context. Trimming shortened V by 3 bases and J by 1 base, and 12 bases separated the two germline ends. The CDR3 spans 15 residues. Germline-derived CDR1 and CDR2 are ENHRY and SYGVKD. The data were obtained in a study of OX40 agonist ivuxolimab in advanced cancers. Here immunoSEQ multiplex PCR was the method, and the copy in TCRdb shows in-frame clones only, minus some. Of around 80,000 clones listed, approximately 93% are singletons. Sequencing was performed on CD4+ or CD8+ T cells sorted from blood, taken in a trial of the OX40 agonist ivuxolimab. The clonotype was recovered from an adult with an advanced solid tumor such as melanoma, head and neck, liver or kidney cancer. The gene calls are TRBV10-3 and TRBJ1-1, with TRBD1 as a possible D gene (5 bases). The CDR3 DNA is TGTGCCATCAGTGAAAATCCGGGACCGAACACTGAAGCTTTCTTT. Translated, it gives CAISENPGPNTEAFF.